This T cell receptor (beta chain) was identified in a study of blood T cells in healthy people across ages. Study information: Roughly one uniquely barcoded beta molecule per two T cells was captured.

Trimming pared 5 bases from V and 0 bases from J, leaving 8 bases between. CDR3 length: 15 amino acids. CDR1 and CDR2 (germline): MNHNS, SASEGT. This clonotype was detected ten times or more. Primers used in a second PCR of roughly 6 to 12 cycles were a sample-barcoded 5' primer and a J-beta primer mix. Samples each returned at least 3 million CDR3-containing paired-end reads. Via MiXCR, TCRdb re-called the 5' RACE reads, giving one row per CDR3 protein. The sample holds 700,000 to 950,000 distinct CDR3 sequences; 58% are singletons and the top ten take approximately 23%. Sequencing was carried out using blood. The sequence derives from a young man in good health. The gene calls are TRBV6-1 and TRBJ2-6, with TRBD1 as a possible D gene (5 bases). The CDR3 loop reads CASSIDSSGANVLTF. The DNA of the CDR3 is TGTGCCAGCAGTATTGACAGCTCTGGGGCCAACGTCCTGACTTTC.